The clone carrying this T cell receptor (beta chain) was seen a few times. This entry comes from a study of T-cell reconstitution after alpha-beta-depleted transplantation in children. V gave up 5 bases and J gave up 0 bases; unmatched junction bases: 12. The CDR3 is made up of 17 amino acids. CDR1 and CDR2 (germline): SGHNT, YENEEA. During its preparation, the TCRbeta library received unique molecular identifiers. TCRdb itself ran the PCR reads through MiXCR, one entry per CDR3 protein. The sample includes roughly 790,000 distinct CDR3 sequences, 15% to 20% of them seen just once. The chain recombines TRBV11-3 with TRBJ1-1; 7 positions match TRBD1. Sequencing used PBMCs, mostly from graft donor cells, obtained 360 days after TCRalphabeta/CD19-depleted stem cell transplant. The sequence came from a male patient younger than 18 who had a stem cell transplant for acute lymphoblastic leukemia, so the T cells may come from the graft donor. Written as DNA, the CDR3 is TGTGCCAGCAGCACATACAGGGGAATCGTCATGAACACTGAAGCTTTCTTT. It codes for CASSTYRGIVMNTEAFF.